This is a list of T cell receptor beta chains from one sample in a study of shared clonotypes between healthy human individuals. The protocol was immunoSEQ multiplex PCR, while the TCRdb copy is restricted to in-frame clones and leaves out a portion. This table holds about 2.4 million clones, 85% to 95% found once. The sequenced sample consisted of naive CD4+ T cells sorted from blood. Receptors originate from a man younger than 35 in good health. Each CDR3 is given with its conserved first and last residue. D genes are given only for firm matches. A row's size may be missing; if present it is once, few, many or a size class.

clone_size	v_call	j_call	d_call	cdr3_aa	cdr3_nt
.	TRBV19	TRBJ1-2	TRBD1	CASSSGEGARIGYTF	TGTGCCAGTAGTTCCGGGGAGGGGGCGCGAATTGGCTACACCTTC
.	TRBV6-1	TRBJ1-2	.	CASSEGRNYGYTF	TGTGCCAGCAGTGAAGGCCGGAACTATGGCTACACCTTC
.	TRBV6-6	TRBJ2-4	TRBD1	CASSGTEQNIQYF	TGTGCCAGCAGTGGGACAGAGCAAAACATTCAGTACTTC
.	TRBV2	TRBJ1-6	TRBD1	CASSFGQGVLANNSPLHF	TGTGCCAGCAGCTTCGGACAGGGGGTTTTGGCGAATAATTCACCCCTCCACTTT
.	TRBV2	TRBJ1-5	.	CASSQGQNNQPQHF	TGTGCCAGCAGTCAAGGACAGAACAATCAGCCCCAGCATTTT
.	TRBV7-9	TRBJ2-7	.	CASSSRGGTSYEQYF	TGTGCCAGCAGCTCCCGGGGTGGAACTTCCTACGAGCAGTACTTC
.	TRBV4-1	TRBJ1-6	.	CASSQTQGYNSPLHF	TGCGCCAGCAGCCAGACACAGGGTTATAATTCACCCCTCCACTTT
.	TRBV19	TRBJ1-5	.	CASSTATQGNQPQHF	TGTGCCAGTAGTACCGCAACCCAGGGGAATCAGCCCCAGCATTTT
.	TRBV5-4	TRBJ2-3	.	CASSFLGGMDTQYF	TGTGCCAGCAGCTTTCTAGGGGGGATGGATACGCAGTATTTT
.	TRBV2	TRBJ2-7	TRBD2	CASTAGLAGVYEQYF	TGTGCCAGCACGGCTGGACTAGCGGGCGTCTACGAGCAGTACTTC
.	TRBV6-5	TRBJ1-2	.	CASSFRTGTIVRGYTF	TGTGCCAGCAGTTTCCGTACCGGGACAATTGTGAGGGGCTACACCTTC
.	TRBV14	TRBJ1-3	.	CASSWDGGNTIYF	TGTGCCAGCAGCTGGGACGGAGGAAACACCATATATTTT
.	TRBV10-1	TRBJ1-1	.	CASSAIPIGGSDTEAFF	TGCGCCAGCAGTGCCATTCCGATTGGGGGTTCGGACACTGAAGCTTTCTTT
.	TRBV7-2	TRBJ2-6	.	CASSLVSLSGANVLTF	TGTGCCAGCAGCTTAGTCAGTCTCTCTGGGGCCAACGTCCTGACTTTC
.	TRBV6-1	TRBJ2-5	TRBD1	CASSEGTGGWETQYF	TGTGCCAGCAGTGAGGGGACAGGGGGCTGGGAGACCCAGTACTTC
.	TRBV5-1	TRBJ2-5	TRBD2	CASSLAPAGGQETQYF	TGCGCCAGCAGCTTGGCCCCAGCGGGGGGCCAAGAGACCCAGTACTTC
.	TRBV11-2	TRBJ2-7	.	CASSLRGPYEQYF	TGTGCCAGCAGCCTCAGGGGTCCCTACGAGCAGTACTTC
.	TRBV5-1	TRBJ2-2	.	CASSQRVAPNTGELFF	TGCGCCAGCAGTCAGAGAGTAGCGCCGAACACCGGGGAGCTGTTTTTT
.	TRBV6-5	TRBJ1-6	.	CASSQAGYGTPLHF	TGTGCCAGCAGTCAGGCAGGGTACGGAACACCCCTCCACTTT
.	TRBV10-3	TRBJ2-1	TRBD2	CATDASGPKDEQFF	TGTGCCACCGATGCTAGCGGGCCAAAGGATGAGCAGTTCTTC
.	TRBV10-3	TRBJ2-5	.	CAISEMEETQYF	TGTGCCATCAGTGAGATGGAAGAGACCCAGTACTTC
.	TRBV9	TRBJ1-4	TRBD1	CASSAQGAGVEKLFF	TGTGCCAGCAGCGCCCAGGGGGCAGGGGTTGAAAAACTGTTTTTT
.	TRBV6-4	TRBJ1-6	.	CASSDSPNWQGNSPLHF	TGTGCCAGCAGTGACTCCCCCAATTGGCAGGGTAATTCACCCCTCCACTTT
once	TRBV4-1	TRBJ2-7	TRBD1	CASSYPPGGVRGGQGPYEQYF	TGCGCCAGCAGCTATCCCCCGGGCGGGGTCCGAGGGGGACAGGGTCCCTACGAGCAGTACTTC
.	TRBV12-5	TRBJ2-1	TRBD2	CASGLRLAGGPRNEQFF	TGTGCTAGTGGTTTAAGGCTAGCGGGAGGGCCGCGCAATGAGCAGTTCTTC
.	TRBV2	TRBJ2-2	.	CASSQSTGVGTGELFF	TGTGCCAGCAGCCAGTCGACGGGGGTTGGCACCGGGGAGCTGTTTTTT
once	TRBV5-1	TRBJ2-1	TRBD2	CASSLALAVYNEQFF	TGCGCCAGCAGCTTGGCGCTAGCGGTGTACAATGAGCAGTTCTTC
.	TRBV6-6	TRBJ2-7	TRBD1	CASSTGQGNYEQYF	TGTGCCAGCAGCACGGGACAGGGTAACTACGAGCAGTACTTC
.	TRBV30	TRBJ1-2	.	CAWSVLARRGGYTF	TGTGCCTGGAGTGTACTGGCCCGACGGGGAGGCTACACCTTC
.	TRBV19	TRBJ1-5	TRBD1	CASSIVTGDQPQHF	TGTGCCAGTAGTATCGTGACAGGGGATCAGCCCCAGCATTTT
once	TRBV5-1	TRBJ2-2	.	CASSLAISGELFF	TGCGCCAGCAGCTTGGCGATTTCCGGGGAGCTGTTTTTT
.	TRBV7-2	TRBJ2-5	.	CASSLVGETQYF	TGTGCCAGCAGCTTAGTTGGAGAGACCCAGTACTTC
.	TRBV5-1	TRBJ1-2	TRBD1	CASSLAGTGREGYTF	TGCGCCAGCAGCTTGGCAGGGACAGGCCGTGAGGGCTACACCTTC
.	TRBV5-1	TRBJ2-3	.	CASSHTPWAGEGADTQYF	TGCGCCAGCAGCCATACTCCCTGGGCAGGGGAGGGAGCAGATACGCAGTATTTT
.	TRBV6-6	TRBJ1-5	TRBD1	CASSAGDREGPQHF	TGTGCCAGCAGTGCGGGGGACAGGGAAGGGCCCCAGCATTTT
.	TRBV5-1	TRBJ2-3	.	CASSGQADGTDTQYF	TGCGCCAGCAGTGGGCAGGCAGACGGCACAGATACGCAGTATTTT